The T cell receptor (beta chain) described here comes from a study of cytomegalovirus exposure and HLA in healthy donors. The donors were part of the 120-subject validation cohort, which stood apart from the approximately 670-subject first cohort. The protocol was immunoSEQ multiplex PCR, while the TCRdb copy is restricted to in-frame clones and leaves out a portion. Of 100,000 or so clones listed, roughly 86% are singletons. Study-level findings and limits: One later analysis, an examination of the 120 validation repertoires, found that first-cohort TCR clusters tended to co-occur in them. CMV antigen specificity was confirmed in vitro for a few CMV-associated chains. Cytomegalovirus association was listed for about 180 TCR beta chains.

As to this clone: The antigen remains undetermined.

The clonotype comes from a woman younger than 30 in good health and CMV-seropositive. Sequencing was carried out using PBMCs.

The CDR3 sequence: CASSWRGQAGYEKLFF. The CDR3 DNA follows: TGTGCCAGCAGTTGGAGGGGACAGGCCGGCTATGAAAAACTGTTTTTT. The chain recombines TRBV27 with TRBJ1-4; 8 bases are shared with TRBD1. This CDR3 has 16 amino acids. V trimming: 4 bases; J trimming: 6 bases; junction bases outside the gene matches: 10. Germline CDR1 and CDR2: MNHEY and SMNVEV (reference sequence).